The sequence of this T cell receptor beta chain was determined in a study of T cell responses to AZD1222 COVID-19 vaccine. Regarding the study as a whole: Spike-specific TCR breadth and depth rose after two AZD1222 doses. Spike as a whole was targeted by vaccine-associated CD4 TCRs, dominant at 160-218 and 743-854. Clonal diversity was possibly underestimated; the donors were predominantly white British and more often female. Nearly half of spike-specific TCRs reportedly go after variant regions that carry no mutations.

CDR3 length equals 13 residues. Trimming cost V 0 bases and J 11 bases, with 11 bases left between them. Germline CDR1 and CDR2: GTSNPN and SVGIG (reference sequence). This clone was counted once. Its specificity is unknown. Using immunoSEQ multiplex PCR, the repertoire was profiled, and TCRdb retains in-frame clones only, with some absent. The profile shows about 150,000 clones, 80% to 95% of them singletons. V usage is TRBV30 and J usage is TRBJ1-6; weak D call: TRBD1 (5 bases). Sequencing was performed on peripheral blood, taken on day 0 of AZD1222 vaccination. The origin of this receptor is an adult in good health. CDR3 nucleotides: TGTGCCTGGAGTGTAGACCGAGGGGCACCCCTCCACTTT. Its translation: CAWSVDRGAPLHF. Complete variable domain (other parts from reference TRBV30 and TRBJ1-6): SQTIHQWPATLVQPVGSPLSLECTVEGTSNPNLYWYRQAAGRGLQLLFYSVGIGQISSEVPQNLSASRPQDRQFILSSKKLLLSDSGFYLCAWSVDRGAPLHFGNGTRLTVT.